The 25 T cell receptor beta chains given below trace back to one sample, sequenced in a study of cytomegalovirus exposure and HLA in healthy donors. TCRdb's table, derived via immunoSEQ multiplex PCR, lists solely in-frame clones and lacks some. The sample has 250,000 to 300,000 clones, approximately 86% seen once. Sequencing was done on a sample of PBMCs. All receptors come from a woman aged 18-29 years in good health and CMV-seronegative.

The chain recombines TRBV6-1 with TRBJ2-2, with D maybe TRBD1 (5 bases). Germline lookup yields CDR1 MNHNS and CDR2 SASEGT. The CDR3 runs to 16 residues. The ends were cut back, 1 base at V and 0 bases at J, with 9 bases in the middle. The CDR3 region is CASSEGQGANTGELFF. CDR3 in DNA: TGTGCCAGCAGTGAAGGGCAGGGCGCGAACACCGGGGAGCTGTTTTTT.

V and J are TRBV5-1 and TRBJ2-7; D is possibly TRBD1 (5 bases). There are 16 residues in the CDR3. The germline gives CDR1 SGHRS, CDR2 YFSETQ. V was shortened by 3 bases and J by 3 bases, with 19 bases between the two germline ends. The DNA for the CDR3 is TGCGCCAGCAGCTACCCTCGCAGGGAATCGCTCTACGAGCAGTACTTC. As protein: CASSYPRRESLYEQYF.

The sample holds a few counts of this clone. The genes are TRBV4-1 and TRBJ1-2; D ambiguous. V shed 4 bases and J shed 5 bases, with 8 bases lying between them. The CDR3 covers 12 residues. Germline V gene sequence: CDR1 MGHRA, CDR2 YSYEKL. CDR3 sequence: CASSLLGYGYTF. The CDR3 coding sequence is TGCGCCAGCAGCCTACTAGGGTATGGCTACACCTTC.

This chain uses TRBV5-1 with TRBJ2-7, with 11 positions matching TRBD1. Germline trimming cut 4 bases from V and 2 bases from J; bases unmatched to any gene: 11. The germline gives CDR1 SGHRS, CDR2 YFSETQ. The CDR3 runs 17 residues. The CDR3 spells CASSLDGPGQGAYEQYF. The CDR3 nucleotides are TGCGCCAGCAGCCTAGACGGACCGGGACAGGGGGCCTACGAGCAGTACTTC.

The V and J genes are TRBV9 and TRBJ2-7; the D is unclear. Trimming cost V 4 bases and J 0 bases, with 11 bases left between them. This CDR3 has 14 residues. Germline CDR1 reads SGDLS; CDR2 reads YYNGEE. The CDR3 DNA follows: TGTGCCAGCAGCCGCAGAGGAAGCTCCTACGAGCAGTACTTC. It encodes CASSRRGSSYEQYF.

The chain recombines TRBV7-9 with TRBJ2-2; 9 bases are a match to TRBD2. The J segment lost 13 bases and the V segment lost 5 bases, leaving 11 bases of the junction unmatched. The CDR3 is 14 residues long. The V gene's germline CDR1 is SEHNR and CDR2 FQNEAQ (reference sequence). The CDR3: CASSPVAAGGRLFF. CDR3 nucleotides: TGTGCCAGCAGCCCTGTAGCGGCGGGAGGGAGGCTGTTTTTT. Full variable domain (missing parts from reference TRBV7-9 and TRBJ2-2): DTGVSQNPRHKITKRGQNVTFRCDPISEHNRLYWYRQTLGQGPEFLTYFQNEAQLEKSRLLSDRFSAERPKGSFSTLEIQRTEQGDSAMYLCASSPVAAGGRLFFGEGSRLTVL.

The chain joins TRBV30 to TRBJ2-7, with D maybe TRBD2 (5 bases). Germline CDR1 reads GTSNPN; CDR2 reads SVGIG (reference sequence). This CDR3 contains 14 residues. V was pared by 2 bases and J by 4 bases, with 15 bases between. The CDR3, as DNA: TGTGCCTGGAGTTCCCTTGGAGGAGGTTACGAGCAGTACTTC. Translating it yields CAWSSLGGGYEQYF.

The chain recombines TRBV7-3 with TRBJ2-5, with 10 bases identical to TRBD1. This CDR3 has 16 amino acids. V lost 5 bases to trimming and J lost 2 bases; unmatched junction nucleotides: 8. Germline assignment: CDR1 SGHTA and CDR2 FQGTGA. CDR3 region: CASSPWTGGGQETQYF. CDR3 coding DNA: TGTGCCAGCAGCCCCTGGACAGGGGGAGGGCAAGAGACCCAGTACTTC.

The chain uses TRBV27 and TRBJ2-7, with D perhaps matching TRBD1 (5 bases). This CDR3 region has 13 residues. The V and J ends lost 6 bases and 2 bases respectively, with 11 bases between them. Germline V gives CDR1 MNHEY, CDR2 SMNVEV (reference sequence). Here the CDR3 DNA reads TGTGCCAGCAGCCGGACACCCCCCTACGAGCAGTACTTC. It specifies CASSRTPPYEQYF.

V usage is TRBV9 and J usage is TRBJ2-5; maybe TRBD1 (5 bases). The CDR3 spans 16 residues. Germline-derived CDR1 and CDR2 are SGDLS and YYNGEE. Trimming cost V 4 bases and J 1 base, with 17 bases left between them. The CDR3 DNA is TGTGCCAGCAGCTCTAGGGCTGTGGGGCCCCAAGAGACCCAGTACTTC. Protein product: CASSSRAVGPQETQYF.

V usage is TRBV7-2 and J usage is TRBJ1-2; D is possibly TRBD1 (6 bases). CDR1 is SGHTA and CDR2 is FQGNSA in the germline V gene. This CDR3 is 15 amino acids long. V dropped 0 bases and J dropped 4 bases, with 12 bases sitting between them. CDR3 sequence: CASSLATGQFYGYTF. CDR3 bases: TGTGCCAGCAGCTTAGCGACAGGACAATTCTATGGCTACACCTTC. Complete variable domain (other parts from reference TRBV7-2 and TRBJ1-2): GAGVSQSPSNKVTEKGKDVELRCDPISGHTALYWYRQSLGQGLEFLIYFQGNSAPDKSGLPSDRFSAERTGGSVSTLTIQRTQQEDSAVYLCASSLATGQFYGYTFGSGTRLTVV.

V is TRBV27 and J is TRBJ2-1, with a tentative D call TRBD1 (5 bases). This CDR3 spans 12 amino acids. The germline V gene encodes CDR1 MNHEY and CDR2 SMNVEV (reference sequence). Trimming removed 5 bases at V and 8 bases at J, with 10 bases between. CDR3 loop: CASSPGFDEQFF. As DNA, the CDR3 is TGTGCCAGCAGTCCAGGGTTCGATGAGCAGTTCTTC.

The chain is built from TRBV5-1 and TRBJ1-2; 8 nucleotides match TRBD1. V lost 3 bases, J lost 4 bases, and 5 bases stayed unmatched. CDR1 and CDR2 (germline): SGHRS, YFSETQ. The CDR3 loop spans 14 amino acids. The CDR3 loop is CASSSGQGTYGYTF. CDR3 DNA: TGCGCCAGCAGCTCCGGACAGGGTACCTATGGCTACACCTTC. The variable domain in full, completed from reference TRBV5-1 and TRBJ1-2, reads KAGVTQTPRYLIKTRGQQVTLSCSPISGHRSVSWYQQTPGQGLQFLFEYFSETQRNKGNFPGRFSGRQFSNSRSEMNVSTLELGDSALYLCASSSGQGTYGYTFGSGTRLTVV.

The CDR3 protein is CASTMGGQGVRETQYF. The CDR3 DNA sequence: TGTGCCAGCACAATGGGGGGACAGGGGGTTCGAGAGACCCAGTACTTC. The chain carries TRBV7-2 and TRBJ2-5; 11 nucleotides align to TRBD1. The CDR3 extends over 16 amino acids. After removal of 7 bases from V and 4 bases from J, the junction contained 11 bases not matched to a gene. Looked up from germline, CDR1 is SGHTA and CDR2 is FQGNSA.

In this sample, this clone turned up once. This rearrangement joins TRBV6-1 to TRBJ2-7; 7 nucleotides line up with TRBD1. Germline V CDR1 and CDR2: MNHNS, SASEGT. V shed 6 bases, J shed 0 bases, and the junction held 5 bases outside the gene matches. This CDR3 region has 14 residues. CDR3 loop: CASRPRGHSYEQYF. CDR3 bases: TGTGCCAGCAGACCAAGGGGGCACTCCTACGAGCAGTACTTC.

The chain links TRBV5-1 to TRBJ2-7, with a weak D call TRBD1 (6 bases). Germline assignment: CDR1 SGHRS and CDR2 YFSETQ. V lost 3 bases and J lost 0, with 13 bases in between. The CDR3 extends over 15 amino acids. CDR3 sequence (DNA): TGCGCCAGCAGCTACGACAGGACAAGCTCCTACGAGCAGTACTTC. This sequence encodes CASSYDRTSSYEQYF.

The CDR3 sequence: CASSPHSAQPQHF. The CDR3 DNA sequence: TGTGCCAGCAGTCCACATAGCGCTCAGCCCCAGCATTTT. V is TRBV2 and J is TRBJ1-5; D is undetermined. Germline CDR1 and CDR2: SNHLY and FYNNEI. The CDR3 consists of 13 residues. V lost 5 bases and J 6 bases, leaving 11 bases between the germline ends.

The J gene is TRBJ2-3, the V gene TRBV5-1; 10 nucleotides match TRBD1. Germline CDR1 is SGHRS and CDR2 is YFSETQ. The junction had 4 bases not matched to a gene; V was cut back by 3 bases and J by 6 bases. The CDR3 loop spans 14 amino acids. The CDR3 bases are TGCGCCAGCAGCTGGGGACAGGGGACGGATACGCAGTATTTT. Amino acids: CASSWGQGTDTQYF.

Details on this clone: The same CDR3 is also encoded by other DNA sequences in this sample. The rearrangement joins TRBV30 to TRBJ2-7; TRBD2 matches 9 bases. The CDR3 spans 12 residues. The germline V gene encodes CDR1 GTSNPN and CDR2 SVGIG (reference sequence). The V and J ends lost 5 bases and 4 bases, in that order; junction bases with no gene match: 3. CDR3 DNA sequence: TGTGCCTGGTCCGGACTAGCGTACGAGCAGTACTTC. The encoded protein is CAWSGLAYEQYF.

The rearrangement joins TRBV27 to TRBJ2-7; D not certain. Germline CDR1 MNHEY, CDR2 SMNVEV (reference sequence). The CDR3 runs to 13 residues. V was trimmed by 3 bases and J by 2 bases, leaving 8 bases between them. The chain's CDR3 is CASSFSKTYEQYF. For the CDR3, the DNA is TGTGCCAGCAGTTTTAGCAAAACCTACGAGCAGTACTTC.

CDR3 sequence (DNA): TGTGCCAGCAGTTCCGGACAGGCGAACACCGGGGAGCTGTTTTTT. This translates into CASSSGQANTGELFF. This chain joins TRBV27 and TRBJ2-2; 7 nucleotides agree with TRBD1. Germline CDR1 and CDR2: MNHEY and SMNVEV (reference sequence). The CDR3 consists of 15 residues. J lost 0 bases, V lost 4 bases, and 2 bases had no gene match.

The chain combines TRBV25-1 with TRBJ1-2, with D possibly being TRBD1 (6 bases). This CDR3 spans 16 amino acids. Looked up from germline, CDR1 is MGHDK and CDR2 is SYGVNS. V was trimmed by 0 bases and J by 4 bases, leaving 15 bases between them. Written as DNA, the CDR3 is TGTGCCAGCAGTGAATATCTGGGGGCGATCCCCTATGGCTACACCTTC. Its protein product is CASSEYLGAIPYGYTF.

The chain has TRBV6-5 and TRBJ1-5, with a tentative D call TRBD1 (5 bases). Germline lookup yields CDR1 MNHEY and CDR2 SVGAGI. Trimming took 2 bases from V and 7 from J, leaving 12 bases between them. The CDR3 covers 14 residues. CDR3 nucleotides: TGTGCCAGCAGTTACAGGGGATCGAAACAGCCCCAGCATTTT. Residues: CASSYRGSKQPQHF.

The CDR3 here is CASSEAGTGESEQYF. In DNA, the CDR3 is TGTGCCAGCAGTGAAGCCGGGACAGGGGAAAGCGAGCAGTACTTC. This chain connects TRBV6-1 to TRBJ2-7, with TRBD1 identical over 10 bases. Germline V gives CDR1 MNHNS, CDR2 SASEGT. V lost 0 bases and J lost 6; bases outside the gene matches: 5. The CDR3 length is 15 residues.

The gene calls are TRBV6-5 and TRBJ1-2; no firm D call. Germline CDR1 is MNHEY and CDR2 is SVGAGI. There are 11 residues in the CDR3. Trimming removed 5 bases from V and 4 bases from J, with 5 bases in between. The chain's CDR3 is CASSEGYGYTF. The CDR3 DNA is TGTGCCAGCAGTGAGGGCTATGGCTACACCTTC.